These T cell receptor beta chains were read from a single sample in a study of control samples from healthy donors and cancer patients. Sequencing used immunoSEQ multiplex PCR; TCRdb keeps in-frame clones, though not all of them. Here the sample spans some 130,000 clones, roughly 92% being singletons. The specimen was blood. These receptors were collected from a man between 18 and 29 years old in good health. CDR3s include the opening cysteine and the closing phenylalanine or tryptophan. D genes are given only for firm matches. Expanded clones get a size class; other rows say once, few or many, or leave the size out.

j_call v_call clone_size d_call cdr3_nt cdr3_aa
TRBJ1-6 TRBV5-1 - - TGCGCCAGCAGCTTCAGAGGGAACAATTCACCCCTCCACTTT CASSFRGNNSPLHF
TRBJ2-7 TRBV6-6 - - TGTGCCAGCAGTCTAACCAAGCGCGCACAGATATATCTTTCCTACGAGCAGTACTTC CASSLTKRAQIYLSYEQYF
TRBJ1-4 TRBV14 - TRBD1 TGTGCCAGCAGCCACTCCCTGGGACAGGGGAATGAAAAACTGTTTTTT CASSHSLGQGNEKLFF
TRBJ2-2 TRBV19 - - TGTGCCAGTAACACAGGAAACACCGGGGAGCTGTTTTTT CASNTGNTGELFF
TRBJ1-4 TRBV19 - TRBD1 TGTGCCAGGAACTGGGACAGTAATGAAAAACTGTTTTTT CARNWDSNEKLFF
TRBJ1-6 TRBV28 once - TGTGCCAGCAGTTCCTCAGCAGATAATTCACCCCTCCACTTT CASSSSADNSPLHF
TRBJ2-7 TRBV7-9 - TRBD1 TGTGCCAGCAGCTTAAGGGGGACAGGGGAGGACGAGCAGTACTTC CASSLRGTGEDEQYF
TRBJ2-4 TRBV4-1 - - TGCGCCAGCAGCCAAGATCGCGTTCGCAGGGCCACAGCCAAAAACATTCAGTACTTC CASSQDRVRRATAKNIQYF
TRBJ1-2 TRBV27 - - TGTGCCAGCCGCGGGGTGAGGGTTAACTATGGCTACACCTTC CASRGVRVNYGYTF
TRBJ2-3 TRBV4-1 - - TGCGCCAGCAGCCAAGGGGCTACCATACAGCTCACAGATACGCAGTATTTT CASSQGATIQLTDTQYF
TRBJ1-6 TRBV2 - - TGTGCCAGCAAGCTCTCCTATAATTCACCCCTCCACTTT CASKLSYNSPLHF
TRBJ1-2 TRBV27 - - TGTGCCAGCAGTTCCTGGACAGAACAAGGTGGCTACACCTTC CASSSWTEQGGYTF
TRBJ1-1 TRBV18 - - TGTGCCAGCTCACTAAACAACCCCGGGTTCAACACTGAAGCTTTCTTT CASSLNNPGFNTEAFF
TRBJ1-3 TRBV30 - - TGTGCCTCAATCACCCGTTGGACGGAGAGCTCTGGAAACACCATATATTTT CASITRWTESSGNTIYF
TRBJ1-2 TRBV5-4 - - TGTGCCAGCAGCTTGGATCTACGGAACGGCTACACCTTC CASSLDLRNGYTF
TRBJ2-5 TRBV5-1 once TRBD1 TGCGCCACCCAGACAGGGGATGGAGAGACCCAGTACTTC CATQTGDGETQYF
TRBJ1-1 TRBV5-1 few TRBD1 TGCGCCAGCAGCATGGACAGGATGAACACTGAAGCTTTCTTT CASSMDRMNTEAFF
TRBJ2-2 TRBV13 - - TGTGCCAGCAGCCGAGGGGCACCAAACACCGGGGAGCTGTTTTTT CASSRGAPNTGELFF
TRBJ2-3 TRBV6-5 - - TGTGCCAGCAAAACAGGGAGCACAGATACGCAGTATTTT CASKTGSTDTQYF
TRBJ2-4 TRBV18 - - TGTGCCAGCTCACCTGGGACGACCAAAAACATTCAGTACTTC CASSPGTTKNIQYF
TRBJ1-2 TRBV5-6 - TRBD1 TGTGCCAGCAGCTTGGGATTGGGGACAGACATTTATGGCTACACCTTC CASSLGLGTDIYGYTF
TRBJ1-5 TRBV30 - - TGTGCCTGGAGTGGGAGGCGACTGAGCGGGGGGGATCAGCCCCAGCATTTT CAWSGRRLSGGDQPQHF
TRBJ1-5 TRBV5-4 - - TGTGCCAGCAGCCCACGGCCTAGCAATCAGCCCCAGCATTTT CASSPRPSNQPQHF